This passage covers 26 T cell receptor beta chains from one sample sequenced in a study of CD8 T cells in ankylosing spondylitis. Via MiXCR, TCRdb re-called the 5' RACE reads, giving one row per CDR3 protein. This table has about 69,000 distinct CDR3 sequences, roughly 5.3% appearing once. The sample consisted of blood, either unsorted or a sorted T cell fraction (not recorded which). These receptors were taken from a male donor with ankylosing spondylitis or in good health (not recorded which).

This clonotype came up many times. This chain uses TRBV7-6 with TRBJ1-6; tentatively, D is TRBD1 (5 bases). Germline loops: CDR1 SGHVS, CDR2 FNYEAQ. This CDR3 has 13 amino acids. Trimming stripped 5 bases from V and 9 bases from J, with 11 bases between. Written as DNA, the CDR3 is TGTGCCAGCAGCCGGACCGGGGGTTCACCCCTCCACTTT. This translates into CASSRTGGSPLHF.

This clonotype was seen many times. V usage is TRBV6-1 and J usage is TRBJ1-6; 7 positions agree with TRBD1. The CDR3 sequence is 14 residues long. CDR1 is MNHNS, CDR2 SASEGT, per germline. The trim removed 5 bases at V and 7 bases at J, leaving 5 bases unmatched. CDR3 protein: CASSPGQRNSPLHF. The CDR3 nucleotides read TGTGCCAGCAGTCCGGGACAGAGAAATTCACCCCTCCACTTT.

V usage is TRBV5-1 and J usage is TRBJ1-4; D ambiguous. V was shortened by 0 bases and J by 7 bases, with 10 bases between the two germline ends. Per the germline V gene, CDR1 is SGHRS and CDR2 is YFSETQ. There are 14 residues in the CDR3. CDR3 sequence: CASSLEGLGEKLFF. The CDR3 DNA reads TGCGCCAGCAGCTTGGAAGGGCTAGGTGAAAAACTGTTTTTT.

The J gene is TRBJ2-1, the V gene TRBV12-3 or TRBV12-4; TRBD2 is a possible D gene (5 bases). The CDR3 contains 14 residues. As DNA, the CDR3 is TGTGCATGCACCCCGGAGGTCTCCTACAATGAGCAGTTCTTC. Translating it yields CACTPEVSYNEQFF.

This clonotype appeared many times. For the CDR3, the DNA is TGCGCCAGCAGCTTGGAGACTTCCTATAATTCACCCCTCCACTTT. This translates into CASSLETSYNSPLHF. The V gene is TRBV5-1, the J gene TRBJ1-6; D uncertain. This CDR3 is built from 15 residues. Trimming cost V 0 bases and J 1 base, with 5 bases left between them. Per the germline V gene, CDR1 is SGHRS and CDR2 is YFSETQ.

This clonotype was recorded at least ten times. This chain uses TRBV28 with TRBJ2-1, with D unclear. V was trimmed by 5 bases and J by 0 bases, leaving 14 bases between them. The CDR3 covers 16 residues. Germline V lookup: CDR1 MDHEN, CDR2 SYDVKM. Written as DNA, the CDR3 is TGTGCCAGCAGTCCCCCCCGGGTGGGCTCCTACAATGAGCAGTTCTTC. Protein sequence: CASSPPRVGSYNEQFF.

This clonotype was seen many times. The V gene is TRBV3-1, the J gene TRBJ1-2; TRBD1 matches at 11 bases. CDR1 is LGHDT, CDR2 YNNKEL, per germline (reference sequence). There are 16 residues in the CDR3. With V trimmed by 1 base and J by 6 bases, 7 bases remained unmatched. The CDR3 is CASSQVGGQGADGYTF. Here the CDR3 DNA reads TGTGCCAGCAGCCAAGTAGGCGGACAGGGGGCCGATGGCTACACCTTC.

The table lists this clonotype with many counts. The rearrangement uses TRBV27 and TRBJ1-6; D is perhaps TRBD1 (5 bases). Germline CDR1 and CDR2: MNHEY and SMNVEV (reference sequence). The CDR3 contains 15 residues. The V end lost 3 bases, the J end lost 7 bases, and 13 bases lay between the germline ends. In DNA form, the CDR3 reads TGTGCCAGCAGTTTTACCGGGACGGCAAATTCACCCCTCCACTTT. This translates into CASSFTGTANSPLHF.

The table lists this clonotype with many counts. The chain carries TRBV18 and TRBJ1-2; no definite D call. CDR3 length equals 14 residues. Germline V gene sequence: CDR1 KGHSH, CDR2 LQKENI. The germline V and J ends were trimmed by 0 bases and 8 bases, with 13 bases remaining between them. CDR3 sequence: CASSPPGNPSGYTF. The CDR3 nucleotides are TGTGCCAGCTCACCACCCGGGAATCCCAGCGGCTACACCTTC.

This clonotype has at least ten counts. V is TRBV28 and J is TRBJ1-5; perhaps TRBD1 as D (5 bases). The CDR3 covers 15 residues. The V end lost 7 bases, the J end lost 1 base, and 14 bases lay between the germline ends. The V gene's germline CDR1 is MDHEN and CDR2 SYDVKM. In DNA form, the CDR3 reads TGTGCCAGCACCTGGGGGAAGGTGAGCAATCAGCCCCAGCATTTT. It translates to CASTWGKVSNQPQHF.

There are many counts of this clonotype. The J gene is TRBJ1-1, the V gene TRBV29-1; D gene unclear. V was trimmed by 7 bases and J by 4 bases, leaving 10 bases between them. This CDR3 spans 11 amino acids. Per germline, CDR1 SQVTM and CDR2 ANQGSEA. The CDR3: CSAGVSTEAFF. CDR3 DNA sequence: TGCAGCGCTGGGGTTTCCACTGAAGCTTTCTTT.

This clonotype was seen many times. The V and J genes are TRBV6-1 and TRBJ2-7, with D uncertain. V was cut by 2 bases and J by 6 bases, with 8 bases left in between. Germline values: CDR1 MNHNS, CDR2 SASEGT. This CDR3 comprises 12 residues. The CDR3 DNA reads as TGTGCCAGCAGTGAACCGAGCGTCGAGCAGTACTTC. Translated: CASSEPSVEQYF.

This clonotype showed up many times. The chain employs TRBV20-1 and TRBJ2-5, with 10 positions matching TRBD2. V lost 1 base, J lost 5 bases, and 13 bases stayed unmatched. Germline assignment: CDR1 DFQATT and CDR2 SNEGSKA (reference sequence). The CDR3 sequence is 17 residues long. In DNA form, the CDR3 reads TGCAGTGCTAGAGTTGCCAGCGGGGGGGCGGTATTGGAGACCCAGTACTTC. Amino acid sequence: CSARVASGGAVLETQYF.

This clonotype was found many times. The J gene is TRBJ1-1, the V gene TRBV20-1; D perhaps matches TRBD1 (5 bases). CDR1 DFQATT and CDR2 SNEGSKA come from the germline V gene (reference sequence). This CDR3 comprises 15 residues. Trimming took off 3 bases at V and 0 bases at J, with 14 bases between the two ends. This chain's CDR3 is CSASSLQELNTEAFF. CDR3 nucleotide sequence: TGCAGTGCTAGCAGCCTACAGGAGCTGAACACTGAAGCTTTCTTT.

This clonotype was seen repeatedly, ten times or more. This sequence joins TRBV11-2 and TRBJ1-4, with D unclear. Trimming removed 0 bases at V and 4 bases at J, with 9 bases between. The germline CDR1 and CDR2 sequences are SGHAT and FQNNGV. The CDR3 spans 15 residues. The DNA for the CDR3 is TGTGCCAGCAGCTTAGAGGGCGGGCATAATGAAAAACTGTTTTTT. Its protein is CASSLEGGHNEKLFF. The full variable domain, completed using reference TRBV11-2 and TRBJ1-4, is EAGVAQSPRYKIIEKRQSVAFWCNPISGHATLYWYQQILGQGPKLLIQFQNNGVVDDSQLPKDRFSAERLKGVDSTLKIQPAKLEDSAVYLCASSLEGGHNEKLFFGSGTQLSVL.

This clonotype was detected ten times or more. J is TRBJ1-5 and V is TRBV20-1; 7 positions agree with TRBD1. V shed 3 bases, J shed 3 bases, and the junction held 5 bases outside the gene matches. CDR3 length: 14 amino acids. Germline V gene data show CDR1 as DFQATT and CDR2 as SNEGSKA (reference sequence). The CDR3 region is CSASGGGHNQPQHF. For the CDR3, the DNA is TGCAGTGCTAGTGGAGGGGGCCACAATCAGCCCCAGCATTTT.

This clonotype was found many times. The rearrangement uses TRBV20-1 and TRBJ2-3; 7 bases match TRBD2. J was trimmed by 12 bases and V by 0 bases; bases with no gene match: 3. CDR1 is DFQATT and CDR2 is SNEGSKA in the germline V gene (reference sequence). CDR3 size: 11 residues. This CDR3 is CSAREGGGQYF. The CDR3 coding sequence is TGCAGTGCTAGAGAGGGGGGGGGTCAGTATTTT.

This clonotype was picked up a small number of times. The chain carries TRBV28 and TRBJ2-1; 12 nucleotides line up with TRBD2. The V segment lost 5 bases and the J segment 9 bases; nucleotides outside the gene matches: 5. The CDR3 is 14 residues long. Per germline, CDR1 MDHEN and CDR2 SYDVKM. CDR3 in amino acids: CASSPSGGAREQFF. The CDR3 region has the DNA TGTGCCAGCAGTCCTAGCGGGGGGGCCCGTGAGCAGTTCTTC.

The table lists this clonotype with many counts. The rearrangement uses TRBV3-1 and TRBJ2-1; 8 nucleotides line up with TRBD2. V was clipped by 2 bases and J by 6 bases; unmatched bases: 0. Germline values: CDR1 LGHDT, CDR2 YNNKEL (reference sequence). The CDR3 is made up of 13 amino acids. The CDR3: CASSQLAGNEQFF. DNA for the CDR3: TGTGCCAGCAGCCAACTAGCGGGCAATGAGCAGTTCTTC.

Ten or more counts support this clonotype. This chain connects TRBV29-1 to TRBJ2-2; 10 positions match TRBD1. Trimming took 7 bases from V and 4 from J; bases not matched to a gene: 3. Germline CDR1 is SQVTM and CDR2 is ANQGSEA. CDR3 size: 13 residues. The chain's CDR3 is CSGQGAVTGELFF. The DNA for the CDR3 is TGCAGCGGACAGGGGGCGGTCACCGGGGAGCTGTTTTTT.

This clonotype showed up many times. The chain links TRBV20-1 to TRBJ2-7; D gene uncertain. The germline V and J ends were trimmed by 5 bases and 1 base, with 15 bases remaining between them. The CDR3 sequence is 14 residues long. Per the germline V gene, CDR1 is DFQATT and CDR2 is SNEGSKA (reference sequence). The CDR3 is CSARADWGSYEQYF. The CDR3 DNA reads TGCAGTGCTCGCGCTGACTGGGGATCCTACGAGCAGTACTTC.

This clonotype was recorded many times. V and J are TRBV2 and TRBJ2-5; no clear D gene. Trimming cost V 6 bases and J 4 bases, with 12 bases left between them. The CDR3 length is 13 residues. Germline assignment: CDR1 SNHLY and CDR2 FYNNEI. The CDR3 sequence: CASRADLLETQYF. The CDR3, as DNA: TGTGCCAGCAGGGCCGACTTACTAGAGACCCAGTACTTC.

This clonotype was counted many times. J is TRBJ1-5 and V is TRBV7-8, with D hard to call. The germline V gene encodes CDR1 SGHVS and CDR2 FQNEAQ. This CDR3 comprises 16 residues. Trimming shortened V by 0 bases and J by 7 bases, and 16 bases separated the two germline ends. CDR3 residues: CASSLAGVRGGQPQHF. The CDR3 region has the DNA TGTGCCAGCAGCTTAGCTGGGGTCCGGGGTGGCCAGCCCCAGCATTTT.

This clonotype came up many times. The chain uses TRBV27 and TRBJ2-2; D is perhaps TRBD1 or TRBD2 (5 bases each). Germline V CDR1 and CDR2: MNHEY, SMNVEV (reference sequence). V was trimmed by 7 bases and J by 7 bases, leaving 13 bases between them. The length of the CDR3 is 13 residues. As DNA, the CDR3 is TGTGCCAGCACCCGAGGGGCAGGCGGGGAGCTGTTTTTT. Translated, it gives CASTRGAGGELFF.

This clonotype showed up many times. This chain links TRBV28 with TRBJ2-6; 8 bases align to TRBD1. The CDR3 spans 17 residues. V lost 2 bases, J lost 0 bases, and 3 bases stayed unmatched. Germline loops: CDR1 MDHEN, CDR2 SYDVKM. This chain's CDR3 is CASSLGTGSSGANVLTF. Here the CDR3 DNA reads TGTGCCAGCAGTTTAGGGACAGGCAGCTCTGGGGCCAACGTCCTGACTTTC.

This clonotype was counted many times. The chain recombines TRBV2 with TRBJ2-2, with unresolved D. This CDR3 contains 14 residues. Germline V gives CDR1 SNHLY, CDR2 FYNNEI. The V and J ends lost 4 bases and 0 bases respectively, with 6 bases between them. The CDR3 loop reads CASSAVPNTGELFF. The CDR3 DNA reads as TGTGCCAGCAGTGCCGTCCCGAACACCGGGGAGCTGTTTTTT.